This T cell receptor beta chain was observed in a study of Tregs in tolerant kidney transplant recipients. Related graft donors supplied nonmyeloablative bone marrow transplants, and mixed chimerism was transient. Unstimulated Tregs (CD4+CD25+CD127-) and CD4+CD25- non-Tregs were sorted from PBMCs. CDR3 size: 15 residues. The germline V gene encodes CDR1 SGHAT and CDR2 FQNNGV. The J segment lost 9 bases and the V segment lost 5 bases, leaving 10 bases of the junction unmatched. Overall study findings and caveats: Tregs expanded with activated donor B cells seemed most donor-specific. The small number of patients limits these findings pending further validation.

As regards this clone: Its specificity is not known.

Assay used: immunoSEQ multiplex PCR; TCRdb lists only in-frame clones, some missing. The data contain 20,000 to 25,000 clones, over 70% of them singletons. The chain is built from TRBV11-2 and TRBJ2-1; 10 positions match TRBD1. The TCR comes from a human patient who received a combined kidney and bone marrow transplant. The graft donor may be the source of some T cells. The material was CD8+ T cells from blood (PBMCs), obtained 6 months after the transplant. Written as DNA, the CDR3 is TGTGCCAGCAGCCCGTCCGGGACAGGGGTTGCTGAGCAGTTCTTC. As protein: CASSPSGTGVAEQFF.